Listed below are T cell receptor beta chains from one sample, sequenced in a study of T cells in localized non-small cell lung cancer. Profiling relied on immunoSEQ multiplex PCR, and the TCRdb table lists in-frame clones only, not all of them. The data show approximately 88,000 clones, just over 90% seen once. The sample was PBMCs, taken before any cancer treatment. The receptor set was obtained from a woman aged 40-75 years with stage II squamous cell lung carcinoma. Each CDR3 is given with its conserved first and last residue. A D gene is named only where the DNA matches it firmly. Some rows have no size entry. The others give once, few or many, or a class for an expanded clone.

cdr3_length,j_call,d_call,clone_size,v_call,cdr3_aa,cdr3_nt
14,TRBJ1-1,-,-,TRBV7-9,CASSYDQLNTEAFF,TGTGCCAGCAGTTACGACCAGCTGAACACTGAAGCTTTCTTT
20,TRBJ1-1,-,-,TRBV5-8,CASSSIVFAPTGEEGTEAFF,TGTGCCAGCAGCTCCATTGTATTTGCCCCGACTGGGGAGGAAGGCACTGAAGCTTTCTTT
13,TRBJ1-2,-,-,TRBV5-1,CASSLTVNYGYTF,TGCGCCAGCAGCCTGACGGTTAACTATGGCTACACCTTC
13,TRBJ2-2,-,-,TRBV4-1,CASSPPWAGELFF,TGCGCCAGCAGCCCCCCGTGGGCCGGGGAGCTGTTTTTT
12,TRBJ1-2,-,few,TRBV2,CASKWGSYGYTF,TGTGCCAGCAAGTGGGGAAGCTATGGCTACACCTTC
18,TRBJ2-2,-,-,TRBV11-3,CASSGGGLGPWGTGELFF,TGTGCCAGCAGCGGAGGGGGCCTGGGGCCTTGGGGTACCGGGGAGCTGTTTTTT
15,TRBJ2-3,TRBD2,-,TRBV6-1,CASSALADSTDTQYF,TGTGCCAGCAGTGCCCTAGCGGATAGCACAGATACGCAGTATTTT
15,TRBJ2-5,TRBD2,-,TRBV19,CASSIGTSGGETQYF,TGTGCCAGTAGTATCGGGACTAGCGGGGGCGAGACCCAGTACTTC
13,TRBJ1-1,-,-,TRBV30,CAWRLTGDTEAFF,TGTGCCTGGAGATTAACGGGGGACACTGAAGCTTTCTTT
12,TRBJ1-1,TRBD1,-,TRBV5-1,CASSSGGQVAFF,TGCGCCAGCAGCTCCGGGGGACAGGTAGCTTTCTTT
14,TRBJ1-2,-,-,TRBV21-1,CASSKGASSGGYTF,TGTGCCAGCAGCAAAGGGGCTTCCTCGGGAGGCTACACCTTC
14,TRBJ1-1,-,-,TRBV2,CASTQDNLNTEAFF,TGTGCCAGCACCCAGGACAATTTGAACACTGAAGCTTTCTTT
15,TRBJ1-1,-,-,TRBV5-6,CASSSFRVGNTEAFF,TGTGCCAGCAGTTCCTTCAGGGTTGGGAACACTGAAGCTTTCTTT
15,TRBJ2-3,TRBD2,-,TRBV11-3,CASSRGGAETDTQYF,TGTGCCAGCAGCCGCGGGGGGGCCGAAACAGATACGCAGTATTTT
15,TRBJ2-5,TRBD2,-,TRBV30,CAWKPSGSGRETQYF,TGTGCCTGGAAACCTAGCGGGTCCGGGCGAGAGACCCAGTACTTC
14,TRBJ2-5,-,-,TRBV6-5,CASSYSKGRETQYF,TGTGCCAGCAGTTACTCGAAGGGGAGGGAGACCCAGTACTTC
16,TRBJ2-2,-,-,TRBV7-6,CASSLVTGEDTGELFF,TGTGCCAGCAGCTTAGTGACGGGAGAGGACACCGGGGAGCTGTTTTTT
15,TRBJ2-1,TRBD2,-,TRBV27,CASKSREGSYNEQFF,TGTGCCAGCAAGTCCAGGGAGGGCTCCTACAATGAGCAGTTCTTC
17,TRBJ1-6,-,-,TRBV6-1,CASSEADQGGYNSPLHF,TGTGCCAGCAGTGAAGCTGACCAGGGTGGGTATAATTCACCCCTCCACTTT
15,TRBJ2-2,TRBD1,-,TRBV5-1,CASSPTQGSSGELFF,TGCGCCAGCAGCCCTACACAGGGGAGCTCGGGGGAGCTGTTTTTT
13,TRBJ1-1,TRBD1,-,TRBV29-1,CSVSGQGNTEAFF,TGCAGCGTTTCCGGACAGGGGAACACTGAAGCTTTCTTT
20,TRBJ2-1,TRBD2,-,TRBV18,CASSPYSGLAGVRTYNEQFF,TGTGCCAGCTCACCTTACTCGGGACTAGCGGGAGTTAGGACCTACAATGAGCAGTTCTTC
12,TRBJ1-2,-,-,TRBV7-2,CASSLNDYGYTF,TGTGCCAGCAGCTTAAACGACTATGGCTACACCTTC
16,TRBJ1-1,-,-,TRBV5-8,CASSLVGGRVNTEAFF,TGTGCCAGCAGCTTGGTCGGTGGCAGGGTGAACACTGAAGCTTTCTTT
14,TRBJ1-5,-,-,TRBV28,CASSYLEYNQPQHF,TGTGCCAGCAGCTACCTAGAGTACAATCAGCCCCAGCATTTT
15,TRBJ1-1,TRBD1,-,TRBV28,CASSLGQGFRTEAFF,TGTGCCAGCAGCTTAGGACAGGGTTTCAGAACTGAAGCTTTCTTT
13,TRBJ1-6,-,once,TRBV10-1,CASSQGSNSPLHF,TGCGCCAGCAGCCAGGGAAGTAATTCACCCCTCCACTTT
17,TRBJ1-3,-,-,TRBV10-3,CAISESTGPTSGNTIYF,TGTGCCATCAGTGAGTCTACAGGGCCCACCTCTGGAAACACCATATATTTT
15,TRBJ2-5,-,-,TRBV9,CASDTGTANQETQYF,TGTGCCAGCGACACAGGGACGGCCAACCAAGAGACCCAGTACTTC
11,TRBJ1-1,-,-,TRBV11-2,CASSPNTEAFF,TGTGCCAGCAGCCCGAACACTGAAGCTTTCTTT
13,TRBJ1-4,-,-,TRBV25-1,CASSEGVREKLFF,TGTGCCAGCAGTGAGGGGGTAAGGGAAAAACTGTTTTTT